This entry concerns a single TCR beta chain. This clone's antigen is unknown. No quality values exist for individual bases; no much larger clone is one base distant. The record originates from a study of T-cell memory formation after mild COVID-19 (dated by TCRdb to the early 2020s). Background on the whole study: TCR sequence clusters from the two donors were found to be largely donor specific. In a couple of donors, T-cell clones that expanded and contracted after mild COVID-19 were tracked by sequencing TCRalpha and TCRbeta repertoires over time. Two young, previously healthy adult volunteers, one female and one male, were included in the cohort. Results the study describes overall, beyond this receptor: Clones that contracted from day 15 to 85 showed balanced CD4/CD8 phenotypes, whereas a second wave of clones that expanded from day 15 to 37 leaned towards CD4+. The study covered only a couple of mild cases, and larger cohorts including severe cases with pre-infection samples were considered necessary. Some responding clones were found in pre-infection memory, which suggests that pre-existing cross-reactive memory T cells took part in the SARS-CoV-2 response. Whether the second-wave clones peaking on day 37 were SARS-CoV-2 specific was not confirmed. Contracting CD4+ clones appeared mostly in the CM and EM memory subsets, whereas CD8+ clones were enriched in EMRA.

The instrument was an Illumina NovaSeq 6000. cDNA libraries for TCRalpha and TCRbeta were prepared by 5'RACE using constant-segment primers, with sample barcodes and unique molecular identifiers added. Trizol reagent was used to extract RNA from every sample. Libraries were amplified in two PCR steps, with a second sample barcode and Illumina TruSeq adapters added in the second step. Sequencing of libraries was performed on an Illumina NovaSeq with 2 x 150 bp paired-end reads. Turning to the authors' computational methods: Demultiplexing of reads and collapsing into UMI-guided consensus sequences were performed with migec v1.2.7. With mixcr v2.1.11, UMI consensuses were aligned to TRA and TRB V and J templates and assembled into clonotypes. A clonotype was counted as expanded or contracted only when both edgeR and NoisET called the clonotype significant, with the noise models trained on biological replicates. For edgeR calls, a false discovery rate-adjusted p below 0.01 and a log2 fold-change threshold of 1 were applied. PCA with hierarchical clustering of max-normalized trajectories of the 1000 most abundant clonotypes was used as exploratory dynamics analysis. Separately sequenced CD4+ and CD8+ repertoires were used to assign the CD4 or CD8 phenotype of responding clones. TCRdb reran the public reads through fastp at Q25 and MiXCR, keeping productive beta chains. For every CDR3 protein sequence, its rows merge into one entry that carries the most common genes and DNA. TCRdb's processing, not the authors' own work, is the source of the V and J calls. This sample comprises around 530,000 distinct CDR3 sequences, less than 25% of them detected only once. The ten largest clones capture around 9.2% of the sample.

PBMCs were isolated by Ficoll-Paque density gradient centrifugation. The sequenced sample was PBMCs or a T cell subset sorted from them (not recorded which). The TCR comes from an adult woman who had mild COVID-19 (a few samples of this study predate the infection). The sample titles of this study are shuffled in the database, so cell type and time point are left out; the donor was told from shared clones.

At the DNA level, the sequence is TGCAGTCGGCCAGGGACTAGCGGCTCTGGAGGGACCCAGTACTTC. It translates as CSRPGTSGSGGTQYF. The sequence joins TRBV20-1 to TRBJ2-5, and 11 junction bases match TRBD2. For this chain, trimming is 8 bases at the V end and 7 bases at the J end, and the number of junction bases without a gene match is 15. Reading from cysteine to phenylalanine, the CDR3 counts 15 amino acids. Only CDR3 DNA is held: 45 bases, read in frame from base 1. The germline V gene (reference sequence) gives CDR1 as DFQATT and CDR2 as SNEGSKA.